Sequencing of this T cell receptor (beta chain) was carried out in a study of CD8 T cells in Susac syndrome. Reverse transcription of about 0.45 to 1 ug RNA was carried out with random hexamers. With immunoSEQ multiplex PCR, TCR beta CDR3 was amplified across 54 Vbeta and 13 Jbeta. TCRdb independently ran MiXCR on the immunoSEQ multiplex PCR reads; one entry per CDR3 protein. The repertoire holds about 130,000 distinct CDR3 sequences, around 85% seen once, with roughly 0.48% in the top ten. This clonotype qualifies as medium-sized. Treatment-naive patients with stable or active relapsing-remitting disease served as multiple sclerosis controls. Negative isolation yielded CD8+ and CD4+ T cells; FACS enriched TEMRA cells. This CDR3 is 14 amino acids long. From germline, CDR1 is SGHNT and CDR2 YENEEA. Between the trimmed V and J ends, which lost 5 bases and 1 base, there was a span of 11 bases.

This sequence joins TRBV11-3 and TRBJ2-5; D is undetermined. This receptor was obtained from a human donor with multiple sclerosis. The material sequenced was CD8+ T cells from PBMCs. The chain's CDR3 is CASSPPAVQETQYF. CDR3 coding DNA: TGTGCCAGCAGCCCACCGGCGGTCCAAGAGACCCAGTACTTC.